Reported below is one TCR beta chain. What it recognizes is unknown. The CDR3 has 16 amino acids. Germline CDR1 reads SGHTA; CDR2 reads FQGNSA. Trimming at V came to 3 bases and at J to 5 bases, leaving 6 bases not matched to a gene. These data originate in a study of cytomegalovirus exposure and HLA in healthy donors. PCR involved 60 Vbeta and 13 Jbeta primers. As handled by the study authors: Unique TCR beta chains numbered around 80 million in a later analysis, with roughly 11 million shared. Only in-frame clones appear in the TCRdb table, and some are missing; sequencing was by immunoSEQ multiplex PCR. Clonal size and the V and J genes are those of that table, whereas D and trimming came from the DNA. Here the sample spans tens of thousands of clones, 70% to 90% being singletons. Study-wide points: Data from an earlier analysis indicated that most TCR beta V segments were productive either about 87% or about 30% of the time. Presence/absence analyses supposed approximately even sequencing depth among donors.

The V and J genes are TRBV7-2 and TRBJ2-3, with 12 bases identical to TRBD2. Sequenced material: PBMCs. The origin of this receptor is a woman aged 30 to 39 in good health and CMV-seronegative. The CDR3 sequence: CASSFSSGGARDTQYF. CDR3 bases: TGTGCCAGCAGCTTCTCTAGCGGGGGGGCCAGAGATACGCAGTATTTT.